Shown below are 10 T cell receptor beta chains from a single sample sequenced in a study of spatial heterogeneity in lung cancer. Overall study results and limits: One measure, the expanded intratumoral alpha and beta TCR count, tracked tumor mutation counts.

No antigen has been identified for these receptors. Time point defined: sample taken at primary tumor resection. TCRdb passed the 5' RACE reads through MiXCR, listing each CDR3 protein once. The sample records about 100,000 distinct CDR3 sequences, roughly 4.5% being singletons. The source material was lung tumor tissue, sampled at surgery. The receptor set was obtained from a male donor with early-stage non-small cell lung cancer.

This clonotype was counted at least ten times. The chain couples TRBV28 to TRBJ2-5; maybe TRBD2 (5 bases). CDR3 size: 14 residues. CDR1 is MDHEN, CDR2 SYDVKM, per germline. V dropped 3 bases and J dropped 4 bases, with 12 bases sitting between them. CDR3 DNA sequence: TGTGCCAGCAGTTTTCCCTCGCTAGCAGAGACCCAGTACTTC. Its translation is CASSFPSLAETQYF.

This clonotype was picked up many times. The chain has TRBV5-4 and TRBJ2-7; D might be TRBD1 or TRBD2, each matching 5 bases. The germline V gene has CDR1 SGHNT and CDR2 YYREEE (reference sequence). This CDR3 is built from 14 residues. Between the trimmed V and J ends, which lost 5 bases and 0 bases, there was a span of 12 bases. The CDR3 loop is CASSSTGASYEQYF. Written as DNA, the CDR3 is TGTGCCAGCAGTTCGACCGGGGCCTCCTACGAGCAGTACTTC.

Ten or more counts support this clonotype. This sequence joins TRBV27 and TRBJ2-1; 9 bases line up with TRBD2. In germline, CDR1 is MNHEY, CDR2 SMNVEV (reference sequence). J was trimmed by 7 bases and V by 1 base; bases with no gene match: 8. This CDR3 is 16 amino acids long. CDR3 nucleotides: TGTGCCAGCAGTTTATGGGCTAGCGGGGACCTTAATGAGCAGTTCTTC. Protein: CASSLWASGDLNEQFF.

The sample holds many counts of this clonotype. The rearrangement links TRBV2 to TRBJ2-1; no definite D call. The CDR3 is 13 amino acids. Germline CDR1 is SNHLY and CDR2 is FYNNEI. V dropped 7 bases and J dropped 4 bases, with 11 bases sitting between them. CDR3 in amino acids: CASTADLYNEQFF. The CDR3 bases are TGTGCCAGCACTGCGGACCTTTACAATGAGCAGTTCTTC. The variable domain in full, with the rest retrieved from reference TRBV2 and TRBJ2-1, is EPEVTQTPSHQVTQMGQEVILRCVPISNHLYFYWYRQILGQKVEFLVSFYNNEISEKSEIFDDQFSVERPDGSNFTLKIRSTKLEDSAMYFCASTADLYNEQFFGPGTRLTVL.

This clonotype was recorded at least ten times. The chain couples TRBV4-1 to TRBJ2-3; 9 bases are shared with TRBD1. This CDR3 spans 14 amino acids. Germline assignment: CDR1 MGHRA and CDR2 YSYEKL. Trimming cost V 2 bases and J 5 bases; bases outside gene matches: 2. The CDR3 loop reads CASSQWTGEDTQYF. DNA for the CDR3: TGCGCCAGCAGCCAATGGACAGGGGAAGATACGCAGTATTTT.

The rearrangement joins TRBV2 to TRBJ2-3; D possibly corresponds to TRBD2 (6 bases). In germline, CDR1 is SNHLY, CDR2 FYNNEI. The CDR3 spans 13 residues. Trimming stripped 3 bases from V and 2 bases from J, with 6 bases between. The CDR3 spells CASSEDYTDTQYF. In nucleotides, the CDR3 is TGTGCCAGCAGTGAGGACTACACAGATACGCAGTATTTT.

Notes on this clonotype: A much larger clone differs from this one at a single base, so this may be a read error. This likely comes from a read error, as the CDR3 has no conserved phenylalanine or tryptophan at its end. The chain uses TRBV12-3 or TRBV12-4 and TRBJ2-1; 11 bases match TRBD1. This CDR3 spans 18 amino acids. V shed 5 bases and J 7 bases; nucleotides not matched to a gene: 16. In DNA form, the CDR3 reads TGTGCCAGCAGTGCCGGGACAGGGGGATTTCCTTTCGCTAATGAGCAGTTCCTC. Residues: CASSAGTGGFPFANEQFL.

The V call is TRBV7-9, the J call TRBJ1-5; D not certain. There are 12 residues in the CDR3. Germline CDR1 and CDR2: SEHNR and FQNEAQ (reference sequence). The V end lost 4 bases, the J end lost 6 bases, and 7 bases lay between the germline ends. This CDR3 reads CASSSNSQPQHF. As DNA, the CDR3 is TGTGCCAGCAGCTCCAACAGTCAGCCCCAGCATTTT.

The V call is TRBV6-1, the J call TRBJ1-3; 7 bases fit TRBD1. This CDR3 contains 16 residues. Unmatched junction bases numbered 9, after V lost 6 bases and J lost 1 base. Per germline, CDR1 MNHNS and CDR2 SASEGT. CDR3 protein: CASSFFRDSSGNTIYF. Here the CDR3 DNA reads TGTGCCAGCAGCTTTTTCCGGGACAGTTCTGGAAACACCATATATTTT.

This clonotype has ten or more counts. The rearrangement uses TRBV6-5 and TRBJ2-5; D is tentatively TRBD1 or TRBD2 (5 bases each). CDR3 length: 15 amino acids. V was pared by 3 bases and J by 0 bases, with 11 bases between. Germline values: CDR1 MNHEY, CDR2 SVGAGI. The CDR3 loop reads CASSYSGRYQETQYF. The CDR3 nucleotides read TGTGCCAGCAGTTATTCGGGACGCTACCAAGAGACCCAGTACTTC.